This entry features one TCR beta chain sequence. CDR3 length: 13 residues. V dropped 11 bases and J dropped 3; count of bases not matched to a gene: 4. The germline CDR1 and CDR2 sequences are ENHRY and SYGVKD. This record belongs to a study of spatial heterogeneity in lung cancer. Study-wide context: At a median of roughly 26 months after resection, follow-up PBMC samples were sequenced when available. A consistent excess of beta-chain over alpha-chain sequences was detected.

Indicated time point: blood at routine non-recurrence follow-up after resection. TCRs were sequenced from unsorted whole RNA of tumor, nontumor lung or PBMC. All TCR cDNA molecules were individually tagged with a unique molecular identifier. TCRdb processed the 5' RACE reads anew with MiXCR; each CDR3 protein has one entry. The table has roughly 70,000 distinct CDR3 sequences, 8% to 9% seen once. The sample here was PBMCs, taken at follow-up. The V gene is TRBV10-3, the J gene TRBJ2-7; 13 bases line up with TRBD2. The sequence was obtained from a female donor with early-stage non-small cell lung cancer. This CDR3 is CALRTSGSYEQYF. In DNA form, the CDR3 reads TGTGCCCTCCGGACTAGCGGGAGCTACGAGCAGTACTTC.